The sequence of this T cell receptor beta chain was determined in a study of blood T cell repertoires in COVID-19. Study as a whole: Acute and convalescent COVID-19 samples came from the United States, Italy and Spain.

In this sample, this clone turned up once. The germline gives CDR1 MDHEN, CDR2 SYDVKM. The ends were cut back, 1 base at V and 4 bases at J, with 13 bases in the middle. The CDR3 is 15 residues long. Original processing notes: Amplification with reference gene primers provided the estimates of nucleated cell counts. TCRdb's table, derived via immunoSEQ multiplex PCR, lists solely in-frame clones and lacks some. V, J and clone size derive from that table, while D and trimming were established from the DNA sequence. The sample lists 150,000 to 200,000 clones, 60% to 80% seen once, with roughly a sixth in the top ten.

The sequencing input was peripheral blood. This chain uses TRBV28 with TRBJ1-2; possible D gene TRBD1, 6 bases. This receptor was identified in a man aged 55 to 70 with active or convalescent COVID-19. The CDR3 sequence: CASSLSRDIFYGYTF. CDR3 coding DNA: TGTGCCAGCAGTTTATCCCGGGACATCTTCTATGGCTACACCTTC.